Following are 20 T cell receptor beta chains from one sample sequenced in a study of spatial heterogeneity in lung cancer. Time point of the sample: sample taken at primary tumor resection. Researchers sequenced whole RNA taken from tumor, nontumor lung or frozen PBMC without sorting. In TCRdb, the 5' RACE reads were re-called with MiXCR into one record per CDR3 protein. The sample lists around 60,000 distinct CDR3 sequences; more than 7% were seen once. The sequencing used PBMCs, collected at surgery. The receptors originated from a female donor with early-stage non-small cell lung cancer.

This clonotype occurred many times. The chain has TRBV15 and TRBJ1-4; no reliable D call. This CDR3 contains 15 residues. V dropped 7 bases and J dropped 5 bases, with 17 bases sitting between them. The germline V gene has CDR1 LNHNV and CDR2 YYDKDF (reference sequence). The CDR3 DNA is TGTGCCACCAATCGAGACCGACCGGCGAATGAAAAACTGTTTTTT. Its translation is CATNRDRPANEKLFF.

This clonotype was detected a few times. The chain is built from TRBV12-3 or TRBV12-4 and TRBJ2-1, with a tentative D call TRBD2 (5 bases). Trimming left V 11 bases short and J 4 bases short, with 15 bases between. This CDR3 is built from 13 residues. CDR3 region: CAAKGEGYNEQFF. CDR3 in DNA: TGTGCCGCAAAAGGAGAGGGATACAATGAGCAGTTCTTC.

The gene calls are TRBV2 and TRBJ2-2; 10 bases agree with TRBD2. Germline loops: CDR1 SNHLY, CDR2 FYNNEI. The CDR3 totals 17 residues. The V and J ends lost 7 bases and 4 bases, in that order; junction bases with no gene match: 12. The CDR3 DNA sequence: TGTGCCAGCACGGGTGGGCTAGCGGGAGTAAGCACCGGGGAGCTGTTTTTT. It yields the protein CASTGGLAGVSTGELFF.

This clonotype has only a few counts. This chain links TRBV20-1 with TRBJ2-7, with D uncertain. The CDR3 loop spans 11 amino acids. Trimming shortened V by 3 bases and J by 0 bases, and 3 bases separated the two germline ends. Germline assignment: CDR1 DFQATT and CDR2 SNEGSKA (reference sequence). This CDR3 is CSARTSYEQYF. The CDR3 bases are TGCAGTGCTAGGACCTCCTACGAGCAGTACTTC.

Points on this clonotype: This may arise from a read error, as a much more abundant clone is one base away. This chain links TRBV5-1 with TRBJ2-7, with 7 bases that match TRBD1. Germline V gene data show CDR1 as SGHRS and CDR2 as YFSETQ. Germline trimming cut 5 bases from V and 3 bases from J; bases unmatched to any gene: 5. The CDR3 consists of 13 residues. CDR3 sequence (DNA): TGCGCCAGCAGTCACGACAGGGTCTACGAGCAGTACTTC. It specifies CASSHDRVYEQYF.

In its sample, this clonotype was seen a few times. The chain recombines TRBV9 with TRBJ2-1, with 7 nucleotides matching TRBD1. Germline trimming cut 4 bases from V and 5 bases from J; bases unmatched to any gene: 6. In germline, CDR1 is SGDLS, CDR2 YYNGEE. The CDR3 length is 14 residues. This CDR3 is CASSRQGTNNEQFF. Written as DNA, the CDR3 is TGTGCCAGCAGCAGACAGGGAACTAACAATGAGCAGTTCTTC. The variable domain in full, with the rest retrieved from reference TRBV9 and TRBJ2-1, is DSGVTQTPKHLITATGQRVTLRCSPRSGDLSVYWYQQSLDQGLQFLIQYYNGEERAKGNILERFSAQQFPDLHSELNLSSLELGDSALYFCASSRQGTNNEQFFGPGTRLTVL.

The gene calls are TRBV6-4 and TRBJ1-1; D is unclear. Germline V gives CDR1 MRHNA, CDR2 SNTAGT. Between the trimmed V and J ends, which lost 6 bases and 1 base, there was a span of 9 bases. CDR3 length: 13 amino acids. The CDR3 DNA reads TGTGCCAGCAGCGAGCACCCGAACACTGAAGCTTTCTTT. Translated: CASSEHPNTEAFF.

This clonotype was recorded many times. CDR3 in amino acids: CSARGLALTDTQYF. CDR3 sequence (DNA): TGCAGTGCTAGAGGACTAGCGCTCACAGATACGCAGTATTTT. The chain employs TRBV20-1 and TRBJ2-3, with 8 bases that match TRBD2. Germline V CDR1 and CDR2: DFQATT, SNEGSKA (reference sequence). J gave up 2 bases and V 1 base, and 2 bases lay outside the gene matches. This CDR3 is 14 amino acids long.

This clonotype appeared many times. The rearrangement joins TRBV29-1 to TRBJ2-5, with D perhaps assigned TRBD1 or TRBD2 (5 bases each). V lost 2 bases and J lost 4, with 8 bases in between. There are 12 residues in the CDR3. Germline V gene data show CDR1 as SQVTM and CDR2 as ANQGSEA. CDR3 coding DNA: TGCAGCGTTGAACCGGGGACAGAGACCCAGTACTTC. As protein: CSVEPGTETQYF. Complete variable domain (other parts from reference TRBV29-1 and TRBJ2-5): SAVISQKPSRDICQRGTSLTIQCQVDSQVTMMFWYRQQPGQSLTLIATANQGSEATYESGFVIDKFPISRPNLTFSTLTVSNMSPEDSSIYLCSVEPGTETQYFGPGTRLLVL.

The genes are TRBV20-1 and TRBJ1-2; D may be TRBD1 (5 bases). CDR1 is DFQATT and CDR2 is SNEGSKA in the germline V gene (reference sequence). CDR3 size: 13 residues. V was pared by 6 bases and J by 4 bases, with 15 bases between. The CDR3 sequence is CSAWGRLRYGYTF. As DNA, the CDR3 is TGCAGTGCCTGGGGCAGACTACGCTATGGCTACACCTTC.

The CDR3 reads CASSLAVTGAGTEAFF. The CDR3 DNA is TGTGCCAGCAGCTTAGCGGTGACAGGGGCGGGGACTGAAGCTTTCTTT. The chain carries TRBV7-2 and TRBJ1-1; 8 bases are a match to TRBD1. CDR3 length equals 16 residues. The V segment lost 0 bases and the J segment 5 bases; nucleotides outside the gene matches: 8. The germline CDR1 and CDR2 sequences are SGHTA and FQGNSA.

At least ten counts were recorded for this clonotype. CDR3 nucleotide sequence: TGTGCCAGCAGCTTTATTGGAGATACGCAGTATTTT. Protein product: CASSFIGDTQYF. The chain combines TRBV7-6 with TRBJ2-3, with D hard to call. Germline V lookup: CDR1 SGHVS, CDR2 FNYEAQ. This CDR3 is built from 12 residues. Trimming took off 3 bases at V and 5 bases at J, with 6 bases between the two ends.

This chain links TRBV9 with TRBJ2-3; 8 bases map to TRBD2. V gave up 4 bases and J gave up 4 bases; unmatched junction bases: 14. CDR3 length equals 17 residues. Germline V gene sequence: CDR1 SGDLS, CDR2 YYNGEE. The CDR3, as DNA: TGTGCCAGCAGCCCGCTGGTCGCGGGAGGTGGGGCAGATACGCAGTATTTT. Protein sequence: CASSPLVAGGGADTQYF.

The V gene is TRBV9, the J gene TRBJ2-5, with 12 bases fitting TRBD1. This CDR3 has 16 residues. Germline values: CDR1 SGDLS, CDR2 YYNGEE. J gave up 7 bases and V 4 bases, and 11 bases lay outside the gene matches. The CDR3 loop reads CASSPSGTGGLVTQYF. CDR3 in DNA: TGTGCCAGCAGCCCCTCGGGGACAGGGGGCTTGGTGACCCAGTACTTC.

This chain joins TRBV10-3 and TRBJ2-1, with 8 bases lining up with TRBD2. The CDR3 is 18 residues long. CDR1 is ENHRY, CDR2 SYGVKD, per germline. The V gene end was trimmed by 3 bases and the J gene end by 7 bases; junction bases not matched to a gene: 17. CDR3 nucleotides: TGTGCCATCAGTGACCTCGATAGGACTAGCCCCCGGGCGAATGAGCAGTTCTTC. It specifies CAISDLDRTSPRANEQFF.

This clonotype has at least ten counts. This chain links TRBV12-3 or TRBV12-4 with TRBJ1-2; no clear D. CDR3 size: 13 residues. The ends were cut back, 6 bases at V and 2 bases at J, with 10 bases in the middle. The CDR3 is CASSIGPNYGYTF. The DNA for the CDR3 is TGTGCCAGCAGCATCGGACCGAACTATGGCTACACCTTC.

The table lists this clonotype with a few counts. The chain uses TRBV18 and TRBJ1-1; D not resolved. CDR3 length equals 16 residues. The germline V gene has CDR1 KGHSH and CDR2 LQKENI. V dropped 6 bases and J dropped 2 bases, with 19 bases sitting between them. The CDR3 coding sequence is TGTGCCAGCTCCCCCGCCATGGCGGGCCCAAACACTGAAGCTTTCTTT. It is translated as CASSPAMAGPNTEAFF.

J is TRBJ2-6 and V is TRBV28; either TRBD1 or TRBD2 may supply D (5 bases each). The CDR3 is 14 amino acids. Trimming cost V 5 bases and J 3 bases, with 8 bases left between them. Germline lookup yields CDR1 MDHEN and CDR2 SYDVKM. The DNA for the CDR3 is TGTGCCAGCAGTCGGGGCGGTGGGGCCAACGTCCTGACTTTC. Protein product: CASSRGGGANVLTF. Supplemented by reference TRBV28 and TRBJ2-6, the full variable domain reads DVKVTQSSRYLVKRTGEKVFLECVQDMDHENMFWYRQDPGLGLRLIYFSYDVKMKEKGDIPEGYSVSREKKERFSLILESASTNQTSMYLCASSRGGGANVLTFGAGSRLTVL.

The gene calls are TRBV20-1 and TRBJ1-6; D is uncertain. Germline V CDR1 and CDR2: DFQATT, SNEGSKA (reference sequence). The germline V and J ends were trimmed by 0 bases and 8 bases, with 17 bases remaining between them. The CDR3 totals 16 residues. In nucleotides, the CDR3 is TGCAGTGCTAGAGATTTAGGGCGGCAAGACTATTCACCCCTCCACTTT. It is translated as CSARDLGRQDYSPLHF.

There are a few counts of this clonotype. The chain has TRBV4-1 and TRBJ2-7, with TRBD1 matching over 11 bases. There are 18 residues in the CDR3. Unmatched junction bases numbered 12, after V lost 4 bases and J lost 1 base. Germline values: CDR1 MGHRA, CDR2 YSYEKL. The CDR3 region is CASSLVFPGTGGSYEQYV. In DNA form, the CDR3 reads TGCGCCAGCAGCCTCGTCTTCCCCGGGACAGGGGGTTCCTACGAGCAGTACGTC.